Listed here are 9 T cell receptor beta chains from one sample, sequenced in a study of cytomegalovirus exposure and HLA in healthy donors. Repertoires were generated with immunoSEQ multiplex PCR, while TCRdb's copy carries only in-frame clones and drops some. This sample yields 160,000 or so clones, of which roughly 91% are seen a single time; 3% belongs to the top ten. Specimen: PBMCs. Receptors originate from a man between 18 and 29 years old in good health and CMV-seronegative.

The chain is built from TRBV28 and TRBJ2-2, with TRBD2 matching 7 bases. The CDR3 loop spans 14 amino acids. V lost 3 bases and J lost 4; bases outside the gene matches: 2. Germline V gene data show CDR1 as MDHEN and CDR2 as SYDVKM. The CDR3 here is CASSLPGGTGELFF. In DNA, the CDR3 is TGTGCCAGCAGTTTGCCGGGGGGCACCGGGGAGCTGTTTTTT.

The genes are TRBV28 and TRBJ2-4, with 7 bases identical to TRBD1. Germline V gives CDR1 MDHEN, CDR2 SYDVKM. Trimming took 5 bases from V and 6 from J; bases not matched to a gene: 7. The CDR3 is 14 residues long. CDR3 region: CASSAKGARNIQYF. CDR3 nucleotide sequence: TGTGCCAGCAGTGCCAAGGGGGCTAGAAACATTCAGTACTTC.

This chain uses TRBV5-6 with TRBJ2-3, with a tentative D call TRBD2 (7 bases). Germline V lookup: CDR1 SGHDT, CDR2 YYEEEE. CDR3 length equals 18 residues. V lost 4 bases and J 3 bases, leaving 24 bases between the germline ends. CDR3 residues: CASSPGAGAEVRTDTQYF. CDR3 DNA: TGTGCCAGCAGCCCCGGGGCGGGGGCGGAAGTCAGGACAGATACGCAGTATTTT.

The sample holds one count of this clone. The V gene is TRBV11-2, the J gene TRBJ2-1; no clear D gene. V lost 0 bases and J lost 4, with 7 bases in between. This CDR3 has 14 amino acids. Germline-derived CDR1 and CDR2 are SGHAT and FQNNGV. CDR3 sequence (DNA): TGTGCCAGCAGCTTAGAGGCCAATTACAATGAGCAGTTCTTC. As protein: CASSLEANYNEQFF. The whole variable domain, filled in from reference TRBV11-2 and TRBJ2-1, reads EAGVAQSPRYKIIEKRQSVAFWCNPISGHATLYWYQQILGQGPKLLIQFQNNGVVDDSQLPKDRFSAERLKGVDSTLKIQPAKLEDSAVYLCASSLEANYNEQFFGPGTRLTVL.

The rearrangement links TRBV2 to TRBJ2-5; the match to TRBD2 covers 15 bases. CDR3 length: 16 residues. With V trimmed by 3 bases and J by 5 bases, 4 bases remained unmatched. The germline V gene encodes CDR1 SNHLY and CDR2 FYNNEI. CDR3 sequence (DNA): TGTGCCAGCAGTGACTGGGGACTAGCGGGAGGCGAGACCCAGTACTTC. Translated, it gives CASSDWGLAGGETQYF.

The chain carries TRBV6-5 and TRBJ1-3; no reliable D call. Germline V lookup: CDR1 MNHEY, CDR2 SVGAGI. CDR3 length: 14 amino acids. V gave up 2 bases and J gave up 0 bases, with 5 bases separating them. The CDR3 DNA reads as TGTGCCAGCAGTTACACACGCTCTGGAAACACCATATATTTT. It encodes CASSYTRSGNTIYF.

As for this clone: One junction end does not reproduce the germline sequence, and a read error may be involved. The V gene is TRBV7-7, the J gene TRBJ2-5; weak D call: TRBD1 (6 bases). This CDR3 is built from 13 residues. Germline CDR1 is SSHAT and CDR2 is FNYEAQ (reference sequence). The CDR3 bases are TGTGCTAGCAGCTTTCAGGGGATCGAGACCCAGTACTTC. As protein: CASSFQGIETQYF.

The gene calls are TRBV27 and TRBJ2-2; TRBD2 matches at 10 bases. The J segment lost 7 bases and the V segment lost 6 bases, leaving 8 bases of the junction unmatched. The CDR3 has 15 residues. Per the germline V gene, CDR1 is MNHEY and CDR2 is SMNVEV (reference sequence). CDR3 amino acids: CASSPGTSEVGELFF. Here the CDR3 DNA reads TGTGCCAGCAGCCCCGGGACTAGCGAGGTCGGGGAGCTGTTTTTT.

The chain carries TRBV18 and TRBJ2-7; 9 nucleotides line up with TRBD1. The CDR3 length is 15 residues. V was clipped by 3 bases and J by 0 bases; unmatched bases: 3. Germline lookup yields CDR1 KGHSH and CDR2 LQKENI. CDR3 in amino acids: CASSPGTGSSYEQYV. The CDR3 nucleotides are TGTGCCAGCTCACCCGGGACAGGGAGCTCCTACGAGCAGTACGTC.